Each of the 24 T cell receptor beta chains below was sequenced from the same sample in a study of identical twins (dated by TCRdb to the mid-2010s). Libraries came from 5' RACE. The sample was run on an Illumina HiSeq 2000. The raw public data were reprocessed by TCRdb itself: fastp quality trimming at Q25, MiXCR clonotype calling, in-frame beta chains only. Here each entry gathers all rows of one CDR3 protein and keeps the most common genes and DNA. The sample includes 750,000 to 950,000 distinct CDR3 sequences, with approximately 13% observed a single time. The ten top clones hold about 1.5% of the sample. These sequences were also reported in another study, on yellow fever vaccine responses in identical twins.

Sequencing was performed on PBMCs. All receptors derive from a woman aged 18-29 years in good health.

This sequence joins TRBV12-1 and TRBJ2-7; TRBD1 is the table's D call, not checked against the DNA. TRBV12-1 constitutes a pseudogene. This CDR3 contains 13 residues. CDR3 loop: CASRAGTGDEQYV. In DNA form, the CDR3 reads TGTGCCAGCAGGGCCGGGACAGGGGACGAGCAGTACGTC.

This clonotype was counted only a few times. The gene calls are TRBV20-1 and TRBJ1-1, with D uncertain. Looked up from germline, CDR1 is DFQATT and CDR2 is SNEGSKA (reference sequence). V was pared by 2 bases and J by 6 bases, with 13 bases between. The CDR3 sequence is 13 residues long. As DNA, the CDR3 is TGCAGTGCTAGAATTATCGGGCCCCCTGAAGCTTTCTTT. Translation: CSARIIGPPEAFF.

In this sample, this clonotype turned up a few times. This chain links TRBV20-1 with TRBJ2-7; the match to TRBD1 covers 7 bases. J lost 1 base, V lost 2 bases, and 5 bases had no gene match. Germline CDR1 reads DFQATT; CDR2 reads SNEGSKA (reference sequence). This CDR3 is 14 amino acids long. The CDR3 region is CSARSRDRSYEQYF. DNA for the CDR3: TGCAGTGCTAGAAGTCGGGACAGATCCTACGAGCAGTACTTC.

This clonotype has just a few counts. J is TRBJ2-3 and V is TRBV12-3 or TRBV12-4; the D gene could be TRBD1 or TRBD2 (6 bases each). The CDR3 extends over 16 amino acids. Trimming took off 5 bases at V and 6 bases at J, with 21 bases between the two ends. The CDR3 nucleotides read TGTGCCAGCAGTCCCCAGGACCGGGGGCGGAGGGATACGCAGTATTTT. This sequence encodes CASSPQDRGRRDTQYF.

This clonotype showed up just once. V usage is TRBV4-1 and J usage is TRBJ2-3, with D maybe TRBD2 (5 bases). This CDR3 has 14 amino acids. CDR1 is MGHRA, CDR2 YSYEKL, per germline. Between the trimmed V and J ends, which lost 7 bases and 1 base, there was a span of 12 bases. CDR3 DNA sequence: TGCGCCAGCAAGCGGAGTGTCCGCACAGATACGCAGTATTTT. Protein sequence: CASKRSVRTDTQYF.

The CDR3 DNA follows: TGCAGTGCTCCCGAGGAGACTCTACCCTACAATGAGCAGTTCTTC. Protein sequence: CSAPEETLPYNEQFF. The chain joins TRBV20-1 to TRBJ2-1; D is undetermined. V lost 5 bases and J 2 bases, leaving 16 bases between the germline ends. This CDR3 has 15 amino acids. The V gene's germline CDR1 is DFQATT and CDR2 SNEGSKA (reference sequence).

V gene TRBV3-1 combines with J gene TRBJ2-1; 9 nucleotides line up with TRBD2. J was trimmed by 4 bases and V by 5 bases; bases with no gene match: 18. The germline CDR1 and CDR2 sequences are LGHDT and YNNKEL (reference sequence). This CDR3 spans 19 amino acids. The CDR3 reads CASSSRGSSGGPDYNEQFF. CDR3 DNA sequence: TGTGCCAGCAGCTCCCGCGGGAGTAGCGGGGGACCAGATTACAATGAGCAGTTCTTC.

This clonotype was recorded only once. The rearrangement links TRBV29-1 to TRBJ2-4; 7 positions match TRBD1. Germline loops: CDR1 SQVTM, CDR2 ANQGSEA. This CDR3 is built from 12 residues. Losses at the gene ends were 6 bases for V and 6 bases for J; bases not matched to a gene: 5. CDR3 nucleotides: TGCAGCGTCACAGGGGTAGGAAACATTCAGTACTTC. This gives the protein CSVTGVGNIQYF.

The chain uses TRBV11-2 and TRBJ1-1, with a tentative D call TRBD1 (6 bases). Germline V gene lookup returns CDR1 SGHAT and CDR2 FQNNGV. V shed 3 bases and J shed 4 bases, with 18 bases lying between them. The CDR3 covers 16 residues. CDR3 protein: CASSFPGQTLLTEAFF. In nucleotides, the CDR3 is TGTGCCAGCAGCTTCCCGGGACAAACTCTACTCACTGAAGCTTTCTTT.

This rearrangement joins TRBV29-1 to TRBJ2-7; D perhaps matches TRBD1 (6 bases). The V end was cut by 5 bases, the J end by 3 bases, with 8 bases between. This CDR3 is built from 11 residues. The germline V gene has CDR1 SQVTM and CDR2 ANQGSEA. The CDR3 region is CSVRQDYEQYF. Written as DNA, the CDR3 is TGCAGCGTTAGACAGGACTACGAGCAGTACTTC.

This clonotype has just a few counts. The chain employs TRBV29-1 and TRBJ2-2; either TRBD1 or TRBD2 may fit D (6 bases each). Germline loops: CDR1 SQVTM, CDR2 ANQGSEA. Trimming took off 7 bases at V and 0 bases at J, with 12 bases between the two ends. This CDR3 has 14 residues. CDR3 residues: CSAGGPTNTGELFF. The CDR3 DNA reads TGCAGCGCCGGGGGCCCTACGAACACCGGGGAGCTGTTTTTT.

This clonotype was seen a few times. This chain links TRBV18 with TRBJ2-5, with 9 bases fitting TRBD1. Germline lookup yields CDR1 KGHSH and CDR2 LQKENI. The trim removed 5 bases at V and 5 bases at J, leaving 12 bases unmatched. The CDR3 length is 16 residues. CDR3 protein: CASSSIGGQGEETQYF. Here the CDR3 DNA reads TGTGCCAGCTCATCAATCGGGGGACAGGGTGAGGAGACCCAGTACTTC. Complete variable domain (other parts from reference TRBV18 and TRBJ2-5): NAGVMQNPRHLVRRRGQEARLRCSPMKGHSHVYWYRQLPEEGLKFMVYLQKENIIDESGMPKERFSAEFPKEGPSILRIQQVVRGDSAAYFCASSSIGGQGEETQYFGPGTRLLVL.

This chain uses TRBV20-1 with TRBJ2-1; a weak D match, TRBD2 (5 bases). The V gene's germline CDR1 is DFQATT and CDR2 SNEGSKA (reference sequence). Trimming removed 2 bases at V and 10 bases at J, with 12 bases between. The CDR3 consists of 12 residues. CDR3 loop: CSARPKKREQFF. For the CDR3, the DNA is TGCAGTGCTAGACCTAAAAAGCGGGAGCAGTTCTTC.

The rearrangement joins TRBV5-4 to TRBJ2-1; D tentatively fits TRBD1 or TRBD2 (5 bases each). Per germline, CDR1 SGHNT and CDR2 YYREEE (reference sequence). V was cut by 4 bases and J by 6 bases, with 14 bases left in between. This CDR3 is built from 14 residues. The chain's CDR3 is CASSTRDGLNEQFF. The CDR3, as DNA: TGTGCCAGCAGCACCCGGGACGGCCTCAATGAGCAGTTCTTC.

The chain combines TRBV6-1 with TRBJ2-1; 15 bases are a match to TRBD2. The germline CDR1 and CDR2 sequences are MNHNS and SASEGT. The V segment lost 4 bases and the J segment 9 bases; nucleotides outside the gene matches: 4. This CDR3 region has 15 residues. DNA for the CDR3: TGTGCCAGCAGTGGGGGACTAGCGGGAGGAGTTGAGCAGTTCTTC. The encoded protein is CASSGGLAGGVEQFF.

This clonotype was seen a handful of times. The genes are TRBV28 and TRBJ2-5, with a tentative D call TRBD1 (6 bases). The V end lost 5 bases, the J end lost 3 bases, and 19 bases lay between the germline ends. Germline loops: CDR1 MDHEN, CDR2 SYDVKM. The CDR3 loop spans 16 amino acids. The CDR3 DNA reads TGTGCCAGCAGTACCTTGCAGGGACACATAGAAGAGACCCAGTACTTC. Its protein is CASSTLQGHIEETQYF.

This clonotype was counted ten times or more. CDR3 DNA: TGTGCCAGCAGTAGGACGCGGGTTGACACTGAAGCTTTCTTT. Protein sequence: CASSRTRVDTEAFF. V usage is TRBV6-1 and J usage is TRBJ1-1; D ambiguous. The germline V gene encodes CDR1 MNHNS and CDR2 SASEGT. V gave up 5 bases and J gave up 3 bases, with 13 bases separating them. The CDR3 has 14 residues.

This chain connects TRBV3-1 to TRBJ2-1; D may correspond to TRBD1 or TRBD2 (5 bases each). Germline lookup yields CDR1 LGHDT and CDR2 YNNKEL (reference sequence). This CDR3 has 16 amino acids. V dropped 5 bases and J dropped 8 bases, with 22 bases sitting between them. The CDR3 region has the DNA TGTGCCAGCAGCTCGACTTTGGGGCCCGAGGGGCATGAGCAGTTCTTC. It yields the protein CASSSTLGPEGHEQFF.

The chain is built from TRBV3-1 and TRBJ2-2; D is perhaps TRBD1 or TRBD2 (5 bases each). Trimming left V 5 bases short and J 2 bases short, with 9 bases between. CDR1 is LGHDT and CDR2 is YNNKEL in the germline V gene (reference sequence). The CDR3 spans 14 residues. CDR3 bases: TGTGCCAGCAGCTGGGGACCAAACACCGGGGAGCTGTTTTTT. It encodes CASSWGPNTGELFF.

A few counts support this clonotype. The chain is built from TRBV12-3 or TRBV12-4 and TRBJ2-2; D is perhaps TRBD1 or TRBD2 (5 bases each). CDR3 length: 17 amino acids. Trimming left V 3 bases short and J 2 bases short, with 16 bases between. The chain's CDR3 is CASSFLSGRYNTGELFF. CDR3 nucleotide sequence: TGTGCCAGCAGTTTTCTCTCAGGGAGATACAACACCGGGGAGCTGTTTTTT.

The chain has TRBV6-6 and TRBJ2-2; TRBD1 is a possible D gene (6 bases). Deletions cut 7 bases from V and 4 bases from J, with 10 bases between. This CDR3 comprises 13 residues. Germline V gives CDR1 MNHNY, CDR2 SVGAGI (reference sequence). DNA for the CDR3: TGTGCCAGCATCCAGGGGCCCACCGGGGAGCTGTTTTTT. Translated, it gives CASIQGPTGELFF.

CDR3 DNA: TGTGCCAGCACCCTATTCGGCGAGCAGTACTTC. Protein sequence: CASTLFGEQYF. J is TRBJ2-7 and V is TRBV7-9; no clear D. The V gene's germline CDR1 is SEHNR and CDR2 FQNEAQ (reference sequence). CDR3 length equals 11 residues. V dropped 7 bases and J dropped 6 bases, with 10 bases sitting between them.

The V and J genes are TRBV10-2 and TRBJ2-3; D is uncertain. This CDR3 is built from 16 residues. Looked up from germline, CDR1 is WSHSY and CDR2 is SAAADI. The germline V and J ends were trimmed by 2 bases and 2 bases, with 14 bases remaining between them. CDR3 bases: TGCGCCAGCAGTGAGGCCAGCCGCAGCCCCACAGATACGCAGTATTTT. Its translation: CASSEASRSPTDTQYF.

This clonotype showed up many times. The chain carries TRBV10-2 and TRBJ2-2; the D is unclear. The CDR3 loop spans 13 amino acids. Germline CDR1 reads WSHSY; CDR2 reads SAAADI. V lost 6 bases and J 0 bases, leaving 5 bases between the germline ends. The CDR3: CASRSPNTGELFF. The CDR3 nucleotides are TGCGCCAGCAGGAGTCCGAACACCGGGGAGCTGTTTTTT.